This T cell receptor beta chain came from a study of response to subunit inactivated influenza vaccine. Study-wide results and limits: Every seasonal influenza vaccination brings in few new T cells, the authors suggested.

This clonotype was seen more than once but under ten times. Antigen specificity is unknown. From the RT-PCR reads, TCRdb called clonotypes with MiXCR, one entry per CDR3 protein. The sample has roughly 160,000 distinct CDR3 sequences, around 11% seen once; the top ten hold around 40%. Trimming took off 8 bases at V and 0 bases at J, with 12 bases between the two ends. The CDR3 consists of 14 residues. Per the germline V gene, CDR1 is MNHNS and CDR2 is SASEGT. The sequencing here drew on CD8+ T cells sorted from PBMCs, taken roughly 24 months after vaccination. The V gene is TRBV6-1, the J gene TRBJ2-3; D could derive from TRBD1 or TRBD2 (6 bases each). This receptor was identified in a man aged 50-75 years who received an inactivated influenza vaccine. CDR3 residues: CASQSGASTDTQYF. Here the CDR3 DNA reads TGTGCCAGCCAGTCGGGGGCTAGCACAGATACGCAGTATTTT.